This TCR beta chain was captured by sequencing in a study of blood T cell repertoires in COVID-19. Sequencing was performed with immunoSEQ multiplex PCR; in TCRdb, only in-frame clones are kept and a portion is missing. Of approximately 220,000 clones in the sample, about 86% were seen once. V gave up 4 bases and J gave up 4 bases, with 19 bases separating them. This CDR3 has 16 residues. The germline V gene encodes CDR1 LGHDT and CDR2 YNNKEL (reference sequence). The genes are TRBV3-1 (or the pseudogene TRBV3-2) and TRBJ1-1, with D possibly matching TRBD1 (6 bases). The origin of this receptor is a woman aged 25 to 39 who had been exposed to COVID-19. The sequenced sample consisted of PBMCs or T cells enriched from blood (not recorded which). The CDR3 reads CASSLIRGIGSTEAFF. In DNA, the CDR3 is TGTGCCAGCAGCCTCATCAGGGGTATAGGGTCCACTGAAGCTTTCTTT.